Only a few counts were recorded for the clone carrying this T cell receptor beta chain. Time point described: patch test 3, about 24 weeks after DPC sensitization. Noted treatment: therapeutic diphenylcyclopropenone sensitization with weekly scalp DPC. One entry per CDR3 protein, called by TCRdb with MiXCR from the RACE reads. The sample carries roughly 150,000 distinct CDR3 sequences, about 27% recorded once. The data were taken from a study of human T cells and chemical hapten exposure. The J segment lost 0 bases and the V segment lost 6 bases, leaving 2 bases of the junction unmatched. The CDR3 sequence is 15 residues long.

The sequencing used whole blood, collected in connection with sensitization to the hapten diphenylcyclopropenone (DPC). The chain combines TRBV12-3 or TRBV12-4 with TRBJ2-7; the match to TRBD2 covers 13 bases. The receptor was derived from a woman between 18 and 29 years old with alopecia areata. Some clones in this sample may be carry-over from other donors' samples. The chain's CDR3 is CASRGTSGISYEQYF. The CDR3 region has the DNA TGTGCCAGCAGAGGGACTAGCGGGATCTCCTACGAGCAGTACTTC.